This TCR beta chain originates from a study of blood T cells in healthy people across ages. As for the study in general: Per two T cells, template switching captured roughly one barcoded beta molecule. Study-level points and caveats: Age advanced and TCR beta diversity per million T cells fell, roughly linearly. Diversity estimated from one million T cells was considered an underestimate.

This clonotype was found once. The target antigen is unknown. One junction end does not reproduce the germline sequence, and a read error may be involved. With a J-beta primer mix and a sample-barcoded 5' primer, a second PCR ran about 7 to 12 cycles. Tagging of each cDNA molecule was performed by a template-switch adaptor with 12 random nucleotides. TCRdb passed the 5' RACE reads through MiXCR, listing each CDR3 protein once. The sample yields around 870,000 distinct CDR3 sequences, around 26% seen once. Sequenced: blood. The TCR sequence derives from a woman older than 75 in good health.

The CDR3 sequence: CASSSNWIAKNIQYF. In DNA form, the CDR3 reads TGTGCTAGCAGTTCAAACTGGATAGCCAAAAACATTCAGTACTTC. The chain has TRBV12-3 or TRBV12-4 and TRBJ2-4; D not resolved. The length of the CDR3 is 15 residues.